This T cell receptor (beta chain) appears in the sequencing data of a study of cytomegalovirus exposure and HLA in healthy donors (dated by TCRdb to about 2017). About the study as a whole: In an earlier analysis of roughly 500 of the donors, under 300 Gb of sequence data and 90 million to 120 million unique TCR beta sequences from roughly 180 million T cells were reported. Roughly 300 gigabases of sequencing data and 70 million to 100 million unique TCR sequences were included in an early release covering over 600 HLA-typed donors. Of the roughly 390 genotyped donors, over 70% fell in the genetic ancestry cluster associated with self-reported Caucasian donors. The study aimed to test whether signatures of past pathogen exposure could be identified by cataloging public T cell receptors. The study profiled the T cell repertoires of under 850 subjects by immunosequencing and related them to cytomegalovirus serostatus. Besides the first cohort of roughly 700 subjects, a separate validation cohort made up of 95 to 150 different subjects was used. High-throughput TCR immunosequencing, statistical association of individual TCRs with disease status, and machine learning were combined to predict cytomegalovirus infection status. To study patterns of TCR occurrence, a later analysis re-analyzed previously published TCR beta repertoires from just over 650 donors and added high-resolution HLA genotyping. Rather than drawing on any new phenotypic data, the later analysis identified candidate immune exposures from TCR beta sequences and the way those sequences occurred across donors. An earlier analysis of nearly 600 of the donors applied high-throughput TCR beta sequencing to assess whether each TCR beta V gene segment acted as functional or pseudogenic. Donor age, sex, ethnicity and CMV serostatus were compiled alongside the repertoire data. In a later genetic analysis, genome-wide SNP genotypes for about three fifths of the 666 donors were used, and that subset was treated as a discovery cohort. All discovery cohort repertoires had been generated on a single sequencing platform. HLA typing included class I and class II loci at four-digit resolution. The number of typed donors differed by locus: about 620-640 for A, B, C, DRB1 and DQB1; 500 to 550 for DQA1; 600 to 610 for DPA1; and about 450 for DPB1. About five DR-DQ haplotypes were handled as single units for association and clustering, since linkage in the cohort was strong. Among 300 to 500 genotyped donors of the cohort, an average of approximately 200,000 unique TCR beta nucleotide sequences was sequenced per donor, of which 15% to 20% were non-productive. Broader findings and caveats from the paper: A later analysis reported that several top co-occurrence clusters appeared linked to parvovirus B19, influenza, CMV and Epstein-Barr virus. In a later analysis, most CMV-associated TCR beta chains were found to appear HLA-restricted, with HLA associations seemingly driven largely by CMV exposure. It was suggested by the authors that the approach could potentially be generalized to other disease states and immunological phenotypes. Correlated functional status among segregating V segments might be attributable to linkage disequilibrium, but an unknown experimental factor could not be ruled out. In the study, approximately 150 TCR beta chains were listed as associated with cytomegalovirus. Approximately 18 rarely observed V segments, including chromosome 9 orphons, were excluded from the earlier analysis of several hundred of the donors because counts were too low. A few of the identified cytomegalovirus-associated TCR beta chains were confirmed in vitro to be specific for cytomegalovirus antigens. Because some donors lacked HLA typing at each locus, the association tests relied only on the typed subset. In both the original and validation cohorts, the classifier was reported to diagnose cytomegalovirus status with high specificity and sensitivity. Roughly uniform sequencing depth across donors was assumed in presence/absence analyses, although this assumption may not hold. CMV serostatus was the only immune exposure information available for the cohort. At a false discovery rate of 0.05, a later analysis linked around 15,000 TCR beta sequences to specific HLA alleles. A later genetic analysis reported fewer N-insertions in productive TCRs among donors in an Asian-associated ancestry cluster than the approximately 670-donor mean. Some IMGT-functional V segments, including TRBV6-2 and TRBV6-3, could not be distinguished by the 87-base-pair reads and were therefore excluded. A cluster of highly shared sequence variants was judged likely to be a technical artifact of the sequencing pipeline. A further reported finding was that TCR beta sequences accurately predicted the HLA-A and HLA-B alleles for most subjects in the first cohort. When HLA alleles, especially DR and DQ, strongly co-occurred, TCR associations were difficult to assign to individual alleles. In an earlier analysis of 587 of the donors, most TCR beta V segments appeared in productive rearrangements about 87% or about 30% of the time, broadly matching IMGT annotations. According to a later analysis, TCR association rates differed among HLA loci, with DRB1 alleles showing the most associated TCRs and HLA-C alleles showing the fewest. While some public TCRs were present in many individuals, most TCR sequences turned up only very rarely across donors. A later genetic analysis associated a missense DCLRE1C variant with V-gene and J-gene trimming of TCR beta chains, and an independent cohort replicated the association. Compared with equally common non-associated chains, HLA-associated TCR beta chains in a later analysis were more clonally expanded and had lower generation probabilities. Only TCR beta chains were sequenced in this cohort, and the absence of alpha or paired-chain data limited detectable features.

For this clone: Its antigen is still unknown. No much larger clone exists at a distance of one base, and base qualities are not known.

CDR3 length: 13 amino acids, cysteine to phenylalanine. This entry keeps only the CDR3 DNA: 39 bases, framed from base 1. Sequences SGHAT (CDR1) and FQNNGV (CDR2) are obtained from the germline V gene. V is cut by 0 bases and J by 3 bases, and the space between the germline ends is 5 bases. The cohort was made up of 500 to 800 healthy bone marrow donors. All cohort members were sampled while nominally healthy, although unrecorded immune exposures were likely present. The donor was CMV seropositive and belonged to the group of over 250 seropositive cohort members. A peripheral blood sample was provided by each donor, and peripheral blood mononuclear cells were used for TCR beta sequencing. The Qiagen DNeasy Blood Extraction Kit was used to extract genomic DNA from the blood cell samples. Library method: the immunoSEQ multiplex PCR assay. For the multiplex PCR, a mixture combining 60 forward primers for TCR Vbeta segments and 13 reverse primers for TCR Jbeta segments was used. The CDR3 region of rearranged TCR beta genes was amplified from genomic DNA by a multiplex PCR assay. On the Illumina HiSeq System, the amplified TCR beta libraries were sequenced as 87-base-pair reads. In the authors' own workflow: Across the 700 or so repertoires, a later analysis counted 75 million to 90 million unique TCR beta chains, approximately 12 million of which were shared by at least two donors. To remove PCR and sequencing errors, raw reads were error-corrected and collapsed into unique sequences using a nearest-neighbor algorithm that merged closely related sequences. CDR3 sequences were aligned to IMGT reference sequences to assign V, D and J gene segments. Each retained sequence needed at least a six-nucleotide match to both a V gene segment and a J gene segment. A rearrangement counted as productive if the CDR3 had no stop codons and remained in frame with V and J, and every other rearrangement counted as non-productive. Following IMGT convention, CDR3 was defined as the stretch from the second conserved V-encoded cysteine to the conserved J-encoded phenylalanine. The earlier analysis of about 500 of the donors excluded sequences that lacked an unambiguous match to a single V gene segment. In an earlier analysis of approximately 500 of the donors, a V segment was called functional when productive rearrangements were above 56.7%, and segregating when the standard deviation between donors exceeded 5%. A statistical classification framework was built to diagnose cytomegalovirus status from the catalog of TCR beta chain sequences. In a later analysis, TCR nucleotide sequences were compared against IMGT/GENE-DB human TR gene sequences so that V and J genes could be assigned. Using the TCRdist pipeline, a later analysis assigned CDR3 sequences along with most-parsimonious VDJ recombination scenarios. A later analysis defined each TCR beta chain by its CDR3 amino acid sequence plus V-gene family, and excluded reads lacking a unique V-gene family. As a way to deal with suspected cross-contamination and a sequencing artifact, a later analysis dropped 450 to 700 nucleotide sequences that were highly shared and had low generation probability. In a later analysis, a clonal expansion index for each public chain was calculated from normalized within-repertoire ranks of inferred template counts. A later analysis computed generation probabilities with a VDJ recombination model fitted to out-of-frame rearrangements, and checked the results against IGoR. In a later analysis, hypergeometric tests were used to score TCR-TCR, TCR-HLA and TCR-CMV co-occurrence, with a repertoire-size bias correction applied to TCR pairs. False discovery rates were estimated in a later analysis by permuting HLA or CMV assignments 20 times. A later analysis grouped co-occurring TCRs with DBSCAN, adding TCRdist sequence similarity when clustering within HLA-allele-positive subsets. Repertoires with fewer than 30,000 or more than 120,000 public chains, plus five repertoires with anomalous nucleotide sharing, were excluded from co-occurrence clustering. TCRdb limited this immuneACCESS table to in-frame rearrangements with V and J called. A share of clones is missing; checked studies link under half to unresolved V genes, and the rest is unexplained. The V and J calls and clone size come from that table; D and trimming were worked out from the DNA. This sample gives about 100,000 clones in total; 65% to 80% of them show up just once. More than 2.5% of the sample rests with the top ten.

Sequenced sample: PBMCs. This TCR was recovered from a female donor in good health and CMV-seropositive. This sequence uses TRBV11-2 and TRBJ1-1, with no confidently assigned D gene. The nucleotide sequence reads TGTGCCAGCAGCTTAGATCGGGACACTGAAGCTTTCTTT. It encodes CASSLDRDTEAFF.